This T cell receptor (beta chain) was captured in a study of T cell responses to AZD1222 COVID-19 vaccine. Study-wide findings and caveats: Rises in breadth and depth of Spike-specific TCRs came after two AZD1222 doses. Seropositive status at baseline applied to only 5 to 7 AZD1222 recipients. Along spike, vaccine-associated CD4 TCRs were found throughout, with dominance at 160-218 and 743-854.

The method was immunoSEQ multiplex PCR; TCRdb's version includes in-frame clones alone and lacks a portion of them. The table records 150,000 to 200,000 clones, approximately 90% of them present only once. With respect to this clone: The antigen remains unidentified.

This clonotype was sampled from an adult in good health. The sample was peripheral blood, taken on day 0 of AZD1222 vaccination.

The CDR3 sequence: CASSEATSGGDSYEQYF. CDR3 bases: TGTGCCAGCAGTGAAGCAACTAGCGGGGGAGACTCCTACGAGCAGTACTTC. The V gene is TRBV6-1, the J gene TRBJ2-7, with 11 bases identical to TRBD2. The CDR3 is made up of 17 amino acids. The trim removed 0 bases at V and 0 bases at J, leaving 4 bases unmatched. Per the germline V gene, CDR1 is MNHNS and CDR2 is SASEGT.